What follows are 17 T cell receptor beta chains derived from one specimen sequenced in a study of OX40 agonist ivuxolimab in advanced cancers. The protocol used for the library was the immunoSEQ multiplex PCR assay. TCRdb holds this immuneACCESS table with in-frame rearrangements only. Some clones are missing; in checked studies, unresolved V genes explain under half, and the rest has no known cause. In all, the sample holds fewer than 100,000 clones, and around 90% of those were seen once. Clones ranked in the top ten supply 10% to 15% of the sample. The sequences come from CD4+ or CD8+ T cells sorted from blood, collected in a trial of the OX40 agonist ivuxolimab. These receptors were taken from an adult with an advanced solid tumor such as melanoma, head and neck, liver or kidney cancer.

This clone is a singleton in its sample. The V and J genes are TRBV7-9 and TRBJ2-7; 10 bases map to TRBD1. Germline V gene data show CDR1 as SEHNR and CDR2 as FQNEAQ (reference sequence). V lost 4 bases to trimming and J lost 3 bases; unmatched junction nucleotides: 9. CDR3 length: 16 amino acids. CDR3 in DNA: TGTGCCAGCAGCTCACCGGGACAGGGGTTGATCTACGAGCAGTACTTC. As protein: CASSSPGQGLIYEQYF.

The V call is TRBV11-2, the J call TRBJ1-4, with D perhaps TRBD1 (6 bases). CDR1 SGHAT and CDR2 FQNNGV come from the germline V gene. The V and J ends lost 5 bases and 3 bases respectively, with 10 bases between them. The CDR3 extends over 14 amino acids. Here the CDR3 DNA reads TGTGCCAGCAGCCGCACAGGGTCTAATGAAAAACTGTTTTTT. Its protein is CASSRTGSNEKLFF.

The chain combines TRBV5-8 with TRBJ2-5; TRBD2 matches 7 bases. Germline V gene data show CDR1 as SGHTS and CDR2 as YDEGEE. The trim removed 2 bases at V and 7 bases at J, leaving 11 bases unmatched. The CDR3 extends over 15 amino acids. The CDR3 spells CASSLLASTPVTQYF. The DNA of the CDR3 is TGTGCCAGCAGCTTACTAGCGAGCACTCCGGTGACCCAGTACTTC.

The J gene is TRBJ2-1, the V gene TRBV29-1; TRBD1 aligns across 9 bases. This CDR3 has 14 residues. Per the germline V gene, CDR1 is SQVTM and CDR2 is ANQGSEA. The V segment lost 5 bases and the J segment 4 bases; nucleotides outside the gene matches: 6. This CDR3 is CSVSGGQGYNEQFF. CDR3 in DNA: TGCAGCGTTAGTGGGGGACAGGGATACAATGAGCAGTTCTTC.

This rearrangement joins TRBV9 to TRBJ1-1; D might be TRBD1 (6 bases). The ends were cut back, 0 bases at V and 9 bases at J, with 15 bases in the middle. The germline V gene encodes CDR1 SGDLS and CDR2 YYNGEE. This CDR3 region has 14 residues. CDR3 sequence reads: CASSVEEGGTQAFF. CDR3 in DNA: TGTGCCAGCAGCGTAGAGGAAGGGGGGACCCAAGCTTTCTTT.

The V gene is TRBV9, the J gene TRBJ1-6, with D maybe TRBD1 (5 bases). Trimming shortened V by 4 bases and J by 10 bases, and 9 bases separated the two germline ends. The germline V gene has CDR1 SGDLS and CDR2 YYNGEE. This CDR3 region has 12 residues. CDR3 sequence (DNA): TGTGCCAGCAGCAGCAGGGTGTCACCCCTCCACTTT. Encoded protein: CASSSRVSPLHF.

This clone was seen only once. This chain uses TRBV11-3 with TRBJ2-7; 9 bases are a match to TRBD1. The CDR3 is made up of 14 amino acids. The germline CDR1 and CDR2 sequences are SGHNT and YENEEA. V lost 8 bases to trimming and J lost 4 bases; unmatched junction nucleotides: 9. CDR3 sequence: CASGHWDRAYEQYF. In DNA, the CDR3 is TGTGCCAGCGGCCATTGGGACAGGGCTTACGAGCAGTACTTC.

About this clone itself: Other DNA sequences within the sample encode an identical CDR3. In nucleotides, the CDR3 is TGTGCCAGCAGCGAGGGGGGCTACGAGCAGTACTTC. Translated: CASSEGGYEQYF. The chain links TRBV9 to TRBJ2-7; D assignment may be TRBD1 or TRBD2 (6 bases each). Trimming stripped 3 bases from V and 3 bases from J, with 7 bases between. The germline V gene has CDR1 SGDLS and CDR2 YYNGEE. The CDR3 extends over 12 amino acids.

In regard to this clone: The sample holds other DNA sequences that translate to the same CDR3. This rearrangement joins TRBV10-1 to TRBJ1-1; D perhaps matches TRBD1 (6 bases). Trimming took 2 bases from V and 4 from J, leaving 8 bases between them. This CDR3 is built from 13 residues. The germline V gene encodes CDR1 WNHNN and CDR2 SYGVQD (reference sequence). The DNA for the CDR3 is TGCGCCAGCAGTGAGGGCAGGGGCACTGAAGCTTTCTTT. This codes for CASSEGRGTEAFF.

V and J are TRBV6-1 and TRBJ1-2; D not resolved. Deletions cut 6 bases from V and 3 bases from J, with 17 bases between. CDR1 and CDR2 (germline): MNHNS, SASEGT. The CDR3 is 15 amino acids. The CDR3 nucleotides are TGTGCCAGCAGCCATCCGTTGGCAGCCTACTATGGCTACACCTTC. Translated: CASSHPLAAYYGYTF.

The V gene is TRBV11-3, the J gene TRBJ1-3, with 7 bases lining up with TRBD1. The CDR3 runs 18 residues. J gave up 0 bases and V 5 bases, and 13 bases lay outside the gene matches. Per the germline V gene, CDR1 is SGHNT and CDR2 is YENEEA. For the CDR3, the DNA is TGTGCCAGCAGCGTTACTGGGGACAGCCACTTCTCTGGAAACACCATATATTTT. The encoded protein is CASSVTGDSHFSGNTIYF. Full variable domain (rest looked up from reference TRBV11-3 and TRBJ1-3): EAGVVQSPRYKIIEKKQPVAFWCNPISGHNTLYWYLQNLGQGPELLIRYENEEAVDDSQLPKDRFSAERLKGVDSTLKIQPAELGDSAVYLCASSVTGDSHFSGNTIYFGEGSWLTVV.

The chain links TRBV23-1 to TRBJ1-2; D uncertain. TRBV23-1 is treated as an ORF (open reading frame) with a function not yet certain. Between the trimmed V and J ends, which lost 0 bases and 3 bases, there was a span of 8 bases. This CDR3 has 14 residues. CDR3 sequence (DNA): TGCGCCAGCAGTCAATCGTCAAGGGACTATGGCTACACCTTC. It translates to CASSQSSRDYGYTF.

The chain carries TRBV9 and TRBJ2-3; D call uncertain. V was clipped by 2 bases and J by 2 bases, with 12 bases between them. In germline, CDR1 is SGDLS, CDR2 YYNGEE. This CDR3 spans 15 amino acids. CDR3 sequence: CASSVWGSPTDTQYF. The DNA of the CDR3 is TGTGCCAGCAGCGTTTGGGGTAGCCCCACAGATACGCAGTATTTT.

This chain connects TRBV10-1 to TRBJ2-7; unclear D gene. CDR1 and CDR2 from the germline V gene are WNHNN and SYGVQD (reference sequence). V lost 0 bases and J lost 4, with 7 bases in between. There are 13 residues in the CDR3. The CDR3 region is CASSESPGYEQYF. In DNA, the CDR3 is TGCGCCAGCAGTGAGTCCCCCGGGTACGAGCAGTACTTC.

This chain links TRBV9 with TRBJ2-3, with D possibly TRBD2 on 6 matching bases. CDR3 length equals 13 residues. V gave up 7 bases and J gave up 6 bases, with 15 bases separating them. Germline V lookup: CDR1 SGDLS, CDR2 YYNGEE. As DNA, the CDR3 is TGTGCCAGCTCCCAGGGAGGTTCGGATACGCAGTATTTT. This sequence encodes CASSQGGSDTQYF.

CDR3: CASSRGVWQGLNEQYF. CDR3 nucleotides: TGCGCCAGCAGCCGAGGGGTTTGGCAGGGGTTAAACGAGCAGTACTTC. The chain recombines TRBV4-1 with TRBJ2-7, with D possibly matching TRBD1 (6 bases). Germline lookup yields CDR1 MGHRA and CDR2 YSYEKL. Trimming stripped 4 bases from V and 5 bases from J, with 21 bases between. This CDR3 contains 16 residues.

The chain uses TRBV7-9 and TRBJ1-4; TRBD1 agrees at 10 bases. From germline, CDR1 is SEHNR and CDR2 FQNEAQ (reference sequence). The J segment lost 7 bases and the V segment lost 4 bases, leaving 3 bases of the junction unmatched. This CDR3 region has 14 residues. The CDR3 spells CASSSGQGGEKLFF. The CDR3 coding sequence is TGTGCCAGCAGCTCCGGACAGGGGGGTGAAAAACTGTTTTTT.